The present TCR beta chain was sequenced within a study of blood T cells in healthy people across ages. The wider study: Template switching retrieved approximately one barcoded beta molecule for each two T cells.

It was with a sample-barcoded 5' primer and a J-beta primer mix that a second PCR of about 7 to 12 cycles was run. TCRdb passed the 5' RACE reads through MiXCR, listing each CDR3 protein once. Among fewer than 1.5 million distinct CDR3 sequences listed, 35% to 45% were seen once. V was shortened by 3 bases and J by 2 bases, with 16 bases between the two germline ends. Germline assignment: CDR1 SEHNR and CDR2 FQNEAQ (reference sequence). The CDR3 is 16 residues long. Sample donors were healthy Caucasian individuals that came from Russia, aged 6 to 90. Remarks on this clonotype: Its antigen remains unidentified.

Study-level results: Researchers judged that diversity estimates from one million T cells fell short of true values.

Sequenced input: blood. This chain uses TRBV7-9 with TRBJ2-5; tentatively, D is TRBD1 or TRBD2 (5 bases each). The clonotype was recovered from a woman between 18 and 29 years old in good health. The CDR3 loop reads CASSLPPGRPQETQYF. Written as DNA, the CDR3 is TGTGCCAGCAGCTTGCCCCCGGGACGCCCTCAAGAGACCCAGTACTTC.